The text below deals with one T cell receptor beta chain. This entry is derived from a study of beta chain features in type 1 diabetes. Using CD45RO/CCR7/CD25/CD127/CD95/CD27, CD4+ naive, central memory, regulatory and stem cell-like memory cells were sorted. CDR1 and CDR2 (germline): LNHDA, SQIVND (reference sequence). The ends were cut back, 7 bases at V and 0 bases at J, with 9 bases in the middle. The CDR3 is 13 residues long. Expressed TCRB transcripts were sequenced after all isolated RNA was converted to cDNA. The data were produced by immunoSEQ multiplex PCR, yet TCRdb's version contains in-frame clones alone and is incomplete. The sample yields fewer than 250,000 clones, around 14% seen once.

The chain combines TRBV19 with TRBJ1-1, with D hard to call. This TCR derives from a woman aged 40 to 55 in good health. Sequences were obtained from naive CD4+ T cells from blood. This chain's CDR3 is CASTPTVNTEAFF. For the CDR3, the DNA is TGTGCCAGTACGCCCACAGTGAACACTGAAGCTTTCTTT.